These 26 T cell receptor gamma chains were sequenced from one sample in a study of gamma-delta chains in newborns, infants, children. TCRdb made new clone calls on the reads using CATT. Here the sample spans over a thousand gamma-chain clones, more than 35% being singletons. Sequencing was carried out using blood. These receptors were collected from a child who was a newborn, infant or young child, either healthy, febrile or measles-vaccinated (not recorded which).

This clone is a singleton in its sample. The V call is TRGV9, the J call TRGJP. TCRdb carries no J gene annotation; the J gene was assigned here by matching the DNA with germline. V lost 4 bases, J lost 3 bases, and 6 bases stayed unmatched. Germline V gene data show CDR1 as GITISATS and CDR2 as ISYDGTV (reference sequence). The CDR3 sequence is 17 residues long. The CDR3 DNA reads TGTGCCTTGTGGGATAACCTGCAAGAGTTGGGCAAAAAAATCAAGGTATTT. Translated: CALWDNLQELGKKIKVF.

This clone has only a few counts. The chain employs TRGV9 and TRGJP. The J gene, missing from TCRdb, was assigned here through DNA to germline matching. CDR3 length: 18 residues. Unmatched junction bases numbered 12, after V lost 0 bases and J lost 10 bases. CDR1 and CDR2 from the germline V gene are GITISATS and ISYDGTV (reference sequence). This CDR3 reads CALWEVLGKSLGKKIKVF. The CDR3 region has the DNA TGTGCCTTGTGGGAGGTGCTTGGTAAGAGTTTGGGCAAAAAAATCAAGGTATTT.

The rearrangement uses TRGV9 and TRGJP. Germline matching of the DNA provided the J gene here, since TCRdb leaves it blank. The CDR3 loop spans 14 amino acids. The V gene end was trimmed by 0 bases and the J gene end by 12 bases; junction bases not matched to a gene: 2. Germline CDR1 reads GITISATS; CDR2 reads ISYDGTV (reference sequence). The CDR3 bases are TGTGCCTTGTGGGAGGTGCAGGGCAAAAAAATCAAGGTATTT. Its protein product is CALWEVQGKKIKVF.

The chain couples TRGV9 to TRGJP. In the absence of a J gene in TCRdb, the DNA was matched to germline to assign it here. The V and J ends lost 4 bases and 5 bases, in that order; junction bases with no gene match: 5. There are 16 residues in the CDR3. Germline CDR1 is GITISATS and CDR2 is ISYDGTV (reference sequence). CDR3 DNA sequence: TGTGCCTTGTGGGACCAAAAAGAGTTGGGCAAAAAAATCAAGGTATTT. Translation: CALWDQKELGKKIKVF.

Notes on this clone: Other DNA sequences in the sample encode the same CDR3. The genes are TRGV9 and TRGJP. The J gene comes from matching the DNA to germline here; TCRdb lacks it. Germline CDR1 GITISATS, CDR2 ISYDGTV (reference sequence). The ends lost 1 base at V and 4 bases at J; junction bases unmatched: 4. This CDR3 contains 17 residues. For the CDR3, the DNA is TGTGCCTTGTGGGAGGTACTACAAGAGTTGGGCAAAAAAATCAAGGTATTT. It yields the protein CALWEVLQELGKKIKVF.

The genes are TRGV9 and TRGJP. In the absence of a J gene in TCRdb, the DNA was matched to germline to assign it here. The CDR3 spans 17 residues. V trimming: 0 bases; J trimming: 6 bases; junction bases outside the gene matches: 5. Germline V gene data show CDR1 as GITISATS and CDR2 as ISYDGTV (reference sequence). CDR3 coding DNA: TGTGCCTTGTGGGAGGTGTCAAGAGAGTTGGGCAAAAAAATCAAGGTATTT. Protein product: CALWEVSRELGKKIKVF.

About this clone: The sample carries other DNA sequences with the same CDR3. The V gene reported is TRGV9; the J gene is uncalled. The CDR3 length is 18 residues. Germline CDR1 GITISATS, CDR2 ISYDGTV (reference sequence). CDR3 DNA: TGTGCCTTGTGGGAGCTCTTGGGTTTGGAGTTGGGCAAAAAAATCAAGGTGTTT. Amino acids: CALWELLGLELGKKIKVF.

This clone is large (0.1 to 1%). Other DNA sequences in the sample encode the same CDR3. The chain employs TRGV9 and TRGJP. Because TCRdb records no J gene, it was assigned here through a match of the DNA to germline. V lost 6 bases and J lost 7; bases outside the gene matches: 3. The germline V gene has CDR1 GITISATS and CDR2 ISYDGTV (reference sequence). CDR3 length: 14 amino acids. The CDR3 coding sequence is TGTGCCTTGTGGCGGGAGTTGGGCAAAAAAATCAAGGTATTT. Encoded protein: CALWRELGKKIKVF.

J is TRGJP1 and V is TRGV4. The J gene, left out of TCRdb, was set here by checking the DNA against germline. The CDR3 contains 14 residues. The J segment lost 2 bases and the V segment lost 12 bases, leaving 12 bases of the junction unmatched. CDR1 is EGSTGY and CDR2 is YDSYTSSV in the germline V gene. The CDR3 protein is CAPGGGTTGWFKIF. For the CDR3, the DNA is TGTGCCCCGGGGGGGGGAACCACTGGTTGGTTCAAGATATTT.

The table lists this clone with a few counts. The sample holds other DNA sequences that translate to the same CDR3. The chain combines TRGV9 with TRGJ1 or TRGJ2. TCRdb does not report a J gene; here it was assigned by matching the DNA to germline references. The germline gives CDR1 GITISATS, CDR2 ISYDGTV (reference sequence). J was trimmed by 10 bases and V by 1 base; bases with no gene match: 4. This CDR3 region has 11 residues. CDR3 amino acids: CALWEVGKKLF. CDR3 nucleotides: TGTGCCTTGTGGGAGGTCGGGAAGAAACTCTTT.

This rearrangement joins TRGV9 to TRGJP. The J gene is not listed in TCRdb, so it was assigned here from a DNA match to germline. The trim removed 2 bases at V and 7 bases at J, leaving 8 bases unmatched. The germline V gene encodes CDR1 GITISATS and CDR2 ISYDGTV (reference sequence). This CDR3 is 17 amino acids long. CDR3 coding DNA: TGTGCCTTGTGGGAGGCCCGGCGGGAGTTGGGCAAAAAAATCAAGGTATTT. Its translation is CALWEARRELGKKIKVF.

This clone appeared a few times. The CDR3, as DNA: TGTGCCTTGTGGGACCCTGAGTTGGGCAAAAAAATCAAGGTATTT. Translating gives CALWDPELGKKIKVF. The rearrangement joins TRGV9 to TRGJP. TCRdb supplies no J gene; here it was assigned by aligning the nucleotide sequence to germline. Trimming took 4 bases from V and 7 from J; bases not matched to a gene: 4. The CDR3 length is 15 residues. CDR1 and CDR2 from the germline V gene are GITISATS and ISYDGTV (reference sequence).

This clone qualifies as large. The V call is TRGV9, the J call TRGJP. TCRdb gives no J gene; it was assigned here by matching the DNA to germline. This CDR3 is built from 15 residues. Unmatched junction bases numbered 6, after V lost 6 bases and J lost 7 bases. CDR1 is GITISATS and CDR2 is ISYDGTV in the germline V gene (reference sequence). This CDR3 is CALWRVELGKKIKVF. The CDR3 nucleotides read TGTGCCTTGTGGCGGGTGGAGTTGGGCAAAAAAATCAAGGTATTT.

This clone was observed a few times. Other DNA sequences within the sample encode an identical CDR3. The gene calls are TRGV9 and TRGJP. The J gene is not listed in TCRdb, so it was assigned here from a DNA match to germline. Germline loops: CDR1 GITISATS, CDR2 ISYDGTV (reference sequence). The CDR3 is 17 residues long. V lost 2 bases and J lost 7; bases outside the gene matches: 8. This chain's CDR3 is CALWEGSLELGKKIKVF. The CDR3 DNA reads TGTGCCTTGTGGGAGGGGTCATTGGAGTTGGGCAAAAAAATCAAGGTATTT.

The CDR3 bases are TGTGCCTTGTGGGAGTCGTATAAGAAACTCTTT. It codes for CALWESYKKLF. The chain is built from TRGV9 and TRGJ1 or TRGJ2. Here the J gene was assigned by germline matching of the DNA, as TCRdb has none. The CDR3 totals 11 residues. Per the germline V gene, CDR1 is GITISATS and CDR2 is ISYDGTV (reference sequence). V was clipped by 3 bases and J by 7 bases; unmatched bases: 3.

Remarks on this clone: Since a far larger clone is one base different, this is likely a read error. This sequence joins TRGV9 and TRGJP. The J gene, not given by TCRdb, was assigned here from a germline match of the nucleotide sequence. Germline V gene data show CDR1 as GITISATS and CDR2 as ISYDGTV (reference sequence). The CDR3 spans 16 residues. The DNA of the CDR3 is TGTGCCTTGTGGGAGGTGCAAGAGGTGGGCAAAAAAATCAAGGTATTT. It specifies CALWEVQEVGKKIKVF.

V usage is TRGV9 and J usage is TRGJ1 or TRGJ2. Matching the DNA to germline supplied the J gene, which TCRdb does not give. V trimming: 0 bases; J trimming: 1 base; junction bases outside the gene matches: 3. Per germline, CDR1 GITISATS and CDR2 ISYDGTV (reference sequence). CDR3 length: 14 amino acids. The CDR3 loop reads CALWEVTNYYKKLF. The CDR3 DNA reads TGTGCCTTGTGGGAGGTGACCAATTATTATAAGAAACTCTTT.

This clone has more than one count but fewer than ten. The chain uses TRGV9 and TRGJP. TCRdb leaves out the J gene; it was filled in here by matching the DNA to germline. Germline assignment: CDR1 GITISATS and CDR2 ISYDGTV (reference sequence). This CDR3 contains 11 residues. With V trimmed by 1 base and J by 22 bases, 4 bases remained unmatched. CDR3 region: CALWEVRIKVF. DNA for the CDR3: TGTGCCTTGTGGGAGGTAAGGATCAAGGTATTT.

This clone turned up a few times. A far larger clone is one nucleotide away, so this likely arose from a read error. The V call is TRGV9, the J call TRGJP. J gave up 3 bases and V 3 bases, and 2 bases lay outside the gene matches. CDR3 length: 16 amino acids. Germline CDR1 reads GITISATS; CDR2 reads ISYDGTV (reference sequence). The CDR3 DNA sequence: TGTGCCTTGTGGGAGATGCAAGAGTTGGGCAAAAAAATCAAGGTATTT. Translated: CALWEMQELGKKIKVF.

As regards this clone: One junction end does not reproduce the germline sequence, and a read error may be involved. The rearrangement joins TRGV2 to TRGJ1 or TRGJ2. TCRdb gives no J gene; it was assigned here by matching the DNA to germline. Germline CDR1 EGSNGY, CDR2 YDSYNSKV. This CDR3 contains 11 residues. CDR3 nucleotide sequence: TGTGCCACCTGGGGCGGGCCGGAGAAACTCTTT. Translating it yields CATWGGPEKLF.

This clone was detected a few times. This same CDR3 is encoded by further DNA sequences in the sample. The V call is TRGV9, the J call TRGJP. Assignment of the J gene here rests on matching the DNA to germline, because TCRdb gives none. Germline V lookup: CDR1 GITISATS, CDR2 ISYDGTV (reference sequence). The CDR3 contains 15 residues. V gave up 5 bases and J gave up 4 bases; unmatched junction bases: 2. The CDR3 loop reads CALWAQELGKKIKVF. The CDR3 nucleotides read TGTGCCTTGTGGGCCCAAGAGTTGGGCAAAAAAATCAAGGTATTT.

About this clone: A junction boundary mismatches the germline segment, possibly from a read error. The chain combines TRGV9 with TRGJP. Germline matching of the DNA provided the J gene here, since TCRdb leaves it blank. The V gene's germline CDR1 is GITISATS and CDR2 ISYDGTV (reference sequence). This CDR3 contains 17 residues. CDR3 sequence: CALWEVLQESGKKIKVF. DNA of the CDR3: TGTGCCTTGTGGGAGGTGCTCCAAGAGTCGGGCAAAAAAATCAAGGTATTT.

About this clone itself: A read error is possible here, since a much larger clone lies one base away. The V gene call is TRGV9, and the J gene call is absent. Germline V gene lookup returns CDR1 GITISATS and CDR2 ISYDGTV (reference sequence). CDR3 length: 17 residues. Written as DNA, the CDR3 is TGTGCCTTGTGGGAGGTGCAATACGAGTTGGGCAAAAAAATCAGGGTATTT. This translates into CALWEVQYELGKKIRVF.

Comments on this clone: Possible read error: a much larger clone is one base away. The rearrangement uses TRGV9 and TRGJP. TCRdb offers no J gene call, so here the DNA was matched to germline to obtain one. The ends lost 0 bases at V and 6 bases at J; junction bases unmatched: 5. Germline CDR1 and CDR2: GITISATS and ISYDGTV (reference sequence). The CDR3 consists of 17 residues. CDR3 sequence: CALWEVWRELGKKIKVF. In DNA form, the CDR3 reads TGTGCCTTGTGGGAGGTGTGGCGAGAGTTGGGCAAAAAAATCAAGGTATTT.

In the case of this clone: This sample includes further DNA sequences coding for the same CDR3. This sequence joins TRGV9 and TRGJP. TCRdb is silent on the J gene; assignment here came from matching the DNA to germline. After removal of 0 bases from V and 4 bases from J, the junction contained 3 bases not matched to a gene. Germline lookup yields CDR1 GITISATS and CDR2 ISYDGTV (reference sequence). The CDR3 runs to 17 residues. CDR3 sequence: CALWEVSQELGKKIKVF. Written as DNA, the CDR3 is TGTGCCTTGTGGGAGGTGTCTCAAGAGTTGGGCAAAAAAATCAAGGTATTT.

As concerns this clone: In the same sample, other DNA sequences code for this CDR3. The CDR3 nucleotides are TGTGCCTTGTGGGAGGGGAGGCAAGAGTTGGGCAAAAAAATCAAGGTATTT. Translating gives CALWEGRQELGKKIKVF. J is TRGJP and V is TRGV9. TCRdb offers no J gene call, so here the DNA was matched to germline to obtain one. The germline gives CDR1 GITISATS, CDR2 ISYDGTV (reference sequence). The V segment lost 2 bases and the J segment 2 bases; nucleotides outside the gene matches: 3. This CDR3 comprises 17 residues.